This T cell receptor (beta chain) is from a study of T cell repertoires in cytomegalovirus infection. CDR3 length equals 14 residues. V lost 6 bases and J 2 bases, leaving 14 bases between the germline ends. CDR1 MNHEY and CDR2 SVGEGT come from the germline V gene. Each CDR3 protein is one row after TCRdb ran MiXCR on the reads. The sample contains 650,000 to 900,000 distinct CDR3 sequences, less than 35% of which appear only once. This clonotype was detected a few times. The antigen is unknown. The source of this sequence is a human donor in good health (CMV status not recorded). Some clones in this sample may be carry-over from other donors' samples. The starting material was cultured CD8+ T cells from PBMCs, obtained from culture after CMV antigen stimulation. The chain couples TRBV6-2 or TRBV6-3 to TRBJ2-7; D possibly corresponds to TRBD1 (6 bases). The CDR3 coding sequence is TGTGCCAGCAGGATGACAGGAACCGCCTACGAGCAGTACGTC. It specifies CASRMTGTAYEQYV.